These 3 T cell receptor beta chains share one sample of origin, sequenced in a study of blood T cell repertoires in COVID-19. Assay used: immunoSEQ multiplex PCR; TCRdb lists only in-frame clones, some missing. The repertoire holds about 320,000 clones, with roughly nine tenths as singletons. Sequenced: PBMCs or T cells enriched from blood (not recorded which). All receptors come from a woman aged 25-40 years who had recovered from COVID-19.

J is TRBJ2-3 and V is TRBV6-5; unclear D gene. The CDR3 extends over 13 amino acids. V shed 6 bases and J shed 0 bases, with 7 bases lying between them. CDR1 and CDR2 (germline): MNHEY, SVGAGI. In DNA form, the CDR3 reads TGTGCCAGCAGAATTTCAAGCACAGATACGCAGTATTTT. Its translation is CASRISSTDTQYF.

The V and J genes are TRBV7-9 and TRBJ1-1; D is perhaps TRBD1 (6 bases). Between the trimmed V and J ends, which lost 1 base and 10 bases, there was a span of 13 bases. This CDR3 comprises 13 residues. Germline V gene sequence: CDR1 SEHNR, CDR2 FQNEAQ (reference sequence). The CDR3 region has the DNA TGTGCCAGCAGCTTAGTACAGGGAGAAAGAGCTTTCTTT. Amino acids: CASSLVQGERAFF.

The chain combines TRBV20-1 with TRBJ1-1; possible D gene TRBD1, 5 bases. The V gene's germline CDR1 is DFQATT and CDR2 SNEGSKA (reference sequence). The CDR3 is made up of 11 amino acids. V was shortened by 3 bases and J by 6 bases, with 8 bases between the two germline ends. The CDR3: CSASRAAEAFF. CDR3 DNA sequence: TGCAGTGCTAGCAGGGCGGCTGAAGCTTTCTTT.